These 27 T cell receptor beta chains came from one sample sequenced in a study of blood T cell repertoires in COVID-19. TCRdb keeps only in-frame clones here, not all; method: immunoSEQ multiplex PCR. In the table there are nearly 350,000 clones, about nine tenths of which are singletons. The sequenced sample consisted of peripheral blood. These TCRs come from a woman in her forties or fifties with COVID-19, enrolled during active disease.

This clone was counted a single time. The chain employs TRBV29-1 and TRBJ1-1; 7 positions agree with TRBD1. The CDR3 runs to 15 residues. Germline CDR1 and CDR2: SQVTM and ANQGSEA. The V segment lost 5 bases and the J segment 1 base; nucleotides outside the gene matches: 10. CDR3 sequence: CSVTVRGRENTEAFF. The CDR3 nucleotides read TGCAGCGTTACTGTGAGGGGGCGTGAGAACACTGAAGCTTTCTTT.

CDR3 protein: CATSRDVGGEAFF. In nucleotides, the CDR3 is TGTGCCACCAGCAGAGATGTGGGGGGTGAAGCTTTCTTT. The rearrangement links TRBV15 to TRBJ1-1, with a tentative D call TRBD1 (5 bases). This CDR3 is 13 amino acids long. The germline V gene has CDR1 LNHNV and CDR2 YYDKDF (reference sequence). Trimming removed 0 bases at V and 7 bases at J, with 9 bases between.

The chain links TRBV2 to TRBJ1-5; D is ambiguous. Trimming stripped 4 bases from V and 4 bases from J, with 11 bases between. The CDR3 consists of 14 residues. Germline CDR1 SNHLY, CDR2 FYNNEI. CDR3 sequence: CASSVGSGNQPQHF. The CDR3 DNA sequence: TGTGCCAGCAGTGTCGGGTCTGGAAATCAGCCCCAGCATTTT.

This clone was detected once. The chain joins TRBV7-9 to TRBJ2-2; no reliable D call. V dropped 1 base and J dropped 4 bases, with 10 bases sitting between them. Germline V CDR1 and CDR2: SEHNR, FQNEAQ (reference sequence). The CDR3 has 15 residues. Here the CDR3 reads CASSLEAGSTGELFF. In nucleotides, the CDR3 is TGTGCCAGCAGCTTAGAGGCCGGGTCCACCGGGGAGCTGTTTTTT.

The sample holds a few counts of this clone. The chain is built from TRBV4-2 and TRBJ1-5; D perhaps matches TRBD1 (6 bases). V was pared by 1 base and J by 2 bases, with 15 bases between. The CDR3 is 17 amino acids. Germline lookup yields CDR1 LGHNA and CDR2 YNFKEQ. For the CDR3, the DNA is TGTGCCAGCAGCCAAGTCCCCTCAGGGGCCGGCAATCAGCCCCAGCATTTT. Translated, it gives CASSQVPSGAGNQPQHF.

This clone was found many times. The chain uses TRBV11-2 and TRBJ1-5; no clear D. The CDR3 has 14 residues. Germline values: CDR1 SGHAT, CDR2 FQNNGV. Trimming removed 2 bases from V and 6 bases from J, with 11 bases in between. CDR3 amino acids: CASSLSSGGQPQHF. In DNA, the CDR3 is TGTGCCAGCAGCTTATCTTCCGGTGGTCAGCCCCAGCATTTT.

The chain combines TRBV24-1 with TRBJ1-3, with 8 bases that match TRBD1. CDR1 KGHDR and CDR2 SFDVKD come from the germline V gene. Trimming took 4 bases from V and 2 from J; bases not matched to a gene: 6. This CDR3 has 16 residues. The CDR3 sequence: CATSDTGQAPGNTIYF. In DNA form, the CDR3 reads TGTGCCACCAGTGACACGGGACAGGCGCCTGGAAACACCATATATTTT.

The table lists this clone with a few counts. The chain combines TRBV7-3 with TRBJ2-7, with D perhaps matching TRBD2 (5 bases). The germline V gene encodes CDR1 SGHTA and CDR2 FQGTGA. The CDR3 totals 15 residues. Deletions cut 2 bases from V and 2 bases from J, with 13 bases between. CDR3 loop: CASSLSVGGPYEQYF. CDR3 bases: TGTGCCAGCAGCTTATCGGTGGGCGGGCCCTACGAGCAGTACTTC.

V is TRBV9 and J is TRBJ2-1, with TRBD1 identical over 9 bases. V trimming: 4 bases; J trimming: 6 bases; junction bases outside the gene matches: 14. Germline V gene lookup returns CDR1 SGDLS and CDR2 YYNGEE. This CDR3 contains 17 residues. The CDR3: CASSLSPSGTGINEQFF. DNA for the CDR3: TGTGCCAGCAGCTTATCTCCATCCGGGACAGGGATCAATGAGCAGTTCTTC.

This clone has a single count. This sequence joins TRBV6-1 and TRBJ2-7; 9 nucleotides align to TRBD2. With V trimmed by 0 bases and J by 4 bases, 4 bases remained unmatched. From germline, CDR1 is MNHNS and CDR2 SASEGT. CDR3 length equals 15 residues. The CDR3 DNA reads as TGTGCCAGCAGTGAAGCGGCTAGCGGGACTTACGAGCAGTACTTC. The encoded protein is CASSEAASGTYEQYF.

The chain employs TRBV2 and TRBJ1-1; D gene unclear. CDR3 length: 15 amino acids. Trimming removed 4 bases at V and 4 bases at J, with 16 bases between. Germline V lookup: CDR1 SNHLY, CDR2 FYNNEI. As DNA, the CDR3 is TGTGCCAGCAGTGTAGAGGGCGGAATGAGCACTGAAGCTTTCTTT. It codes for CASSVEGGMSTEAFF.

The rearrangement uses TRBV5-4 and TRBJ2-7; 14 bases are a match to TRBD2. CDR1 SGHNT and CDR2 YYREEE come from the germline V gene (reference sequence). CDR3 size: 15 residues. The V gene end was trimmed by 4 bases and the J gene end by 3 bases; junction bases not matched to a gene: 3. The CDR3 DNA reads TGTGCCAGCAGCCGGACTAGCGGGAGGAACTACGAGCAGTACTTC. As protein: CASSRTSGRNYEQYF. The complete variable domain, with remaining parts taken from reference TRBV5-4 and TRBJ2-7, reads ETGVTQSPTHLIKTRGQQVTLRCSSQSGHNTVSWYQQALGQGPQFIFQYYREEENGRGNFPPRFSGLQFPNYSSELNVNALELDDSALYLCASSRTSGRNYEQYFGPGTRLTVT.

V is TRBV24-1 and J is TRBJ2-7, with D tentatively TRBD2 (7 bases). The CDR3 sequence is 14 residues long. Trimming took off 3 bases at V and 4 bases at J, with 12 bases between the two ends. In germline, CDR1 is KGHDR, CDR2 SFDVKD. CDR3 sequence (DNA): TGTGCCACCAGTGATGGCGGGGGCAGGTACGAGCAGTACTTC. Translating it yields CATSDGGGRYEQYF.

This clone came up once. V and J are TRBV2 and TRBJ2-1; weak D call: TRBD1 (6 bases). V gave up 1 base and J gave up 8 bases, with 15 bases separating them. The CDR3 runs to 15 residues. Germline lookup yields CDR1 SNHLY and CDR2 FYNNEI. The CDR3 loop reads CASSEGTEPRDEQFF. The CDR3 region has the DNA TGTGCCAGCAGTGAAGGGACAGAACCTAGGGATGAGCAGTTCTTC.

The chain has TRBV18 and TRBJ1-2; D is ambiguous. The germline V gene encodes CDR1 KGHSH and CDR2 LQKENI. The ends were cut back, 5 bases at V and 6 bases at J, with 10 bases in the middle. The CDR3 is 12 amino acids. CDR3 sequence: CASSTTLDGYTF. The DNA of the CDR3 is TGTGCCAGCTCAACGACATTGGATGGCTACACCTTC.

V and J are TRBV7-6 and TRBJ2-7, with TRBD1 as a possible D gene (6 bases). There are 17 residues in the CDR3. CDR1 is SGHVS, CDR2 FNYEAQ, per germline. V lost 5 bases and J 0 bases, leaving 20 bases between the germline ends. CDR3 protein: CASSAPTQGLTSYEQYF. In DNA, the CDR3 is TGTGCCAGCAGCGCCCCGACCCAGGGGCTTACCTCCTACGAGCAGTACTTC.

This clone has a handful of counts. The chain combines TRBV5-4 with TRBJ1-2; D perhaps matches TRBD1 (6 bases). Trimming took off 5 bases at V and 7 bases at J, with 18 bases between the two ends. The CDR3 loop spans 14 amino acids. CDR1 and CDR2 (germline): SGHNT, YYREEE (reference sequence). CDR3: CASSLQGIQSGYTF. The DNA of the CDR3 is TGTGCCAGCAGTCTACAGGGAATCCAGAGTGGCTACACCTTC.

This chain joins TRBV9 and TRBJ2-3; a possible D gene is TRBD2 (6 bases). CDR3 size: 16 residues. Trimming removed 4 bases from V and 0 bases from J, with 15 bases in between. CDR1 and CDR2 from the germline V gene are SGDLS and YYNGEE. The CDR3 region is CASSSFGGTSTDTQYF. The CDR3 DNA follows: TGTGCCAGCAGCTCCTTTGGCGGGACTAGCACAGATACGCAGTATTTT.

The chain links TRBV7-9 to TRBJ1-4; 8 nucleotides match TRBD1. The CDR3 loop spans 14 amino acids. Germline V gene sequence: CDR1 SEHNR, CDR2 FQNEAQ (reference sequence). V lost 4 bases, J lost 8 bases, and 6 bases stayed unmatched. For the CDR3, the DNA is TGTGCCAGCAGCTGGACAGGGCCTCTCGAAAAACTGTTTTTT. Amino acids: CASSWTGPLEKLFF.

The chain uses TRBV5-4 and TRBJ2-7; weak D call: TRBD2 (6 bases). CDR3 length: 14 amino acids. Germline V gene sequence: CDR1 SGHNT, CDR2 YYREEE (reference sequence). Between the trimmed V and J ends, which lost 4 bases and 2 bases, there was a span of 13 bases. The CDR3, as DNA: TGTGCCAGCAGCGACCGGGACTTAGCCTACGAGCAGTACTTC. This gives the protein CASSDRDLAYEQYF.

The CDR3 is CATSEGLARLLSTDTQYF. CDR3 nucleotides: TGTGCCACCAGTGAGGGACTGGCCAGGCTGCTAAGCACAGATACGCAGTATTTT. V gene TRBV24-1 combines with J gene TRBJ2-3, with TRBD2 as a possible D gene (6 bases). There are 18 residues in the CDR3. V lost 4 bases and J 0 bases, leaving 19 bases between the germline ends. Germline V gene sequence: CDR1 KGHDR, CDR2 SFDVKD.

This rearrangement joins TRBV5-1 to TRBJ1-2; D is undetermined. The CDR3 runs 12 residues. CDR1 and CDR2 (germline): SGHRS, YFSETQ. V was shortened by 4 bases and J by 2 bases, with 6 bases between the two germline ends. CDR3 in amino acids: CASSAGNYGYTF. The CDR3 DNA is TGCGCCAGCAGCGCCGGGAACTATGGCTACACCTTC.

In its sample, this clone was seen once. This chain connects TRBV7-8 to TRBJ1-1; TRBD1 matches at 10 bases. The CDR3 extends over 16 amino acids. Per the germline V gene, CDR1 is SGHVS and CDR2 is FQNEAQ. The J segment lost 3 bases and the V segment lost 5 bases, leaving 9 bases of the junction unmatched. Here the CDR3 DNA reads TGTGCCAGCAGCAATACCGTCGGGACAGGGGACACTGAAGCTTTCTTT. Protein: CASSNTVGTGDTEAFF.

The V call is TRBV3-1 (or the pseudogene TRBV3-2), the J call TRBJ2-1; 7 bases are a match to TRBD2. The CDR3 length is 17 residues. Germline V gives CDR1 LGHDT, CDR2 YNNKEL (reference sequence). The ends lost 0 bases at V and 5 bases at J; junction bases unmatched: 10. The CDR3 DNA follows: TGTGCCAGCAGCCAAGACGGTCGGGTAGCGGGCCACAATGAGCAGTTCTTC. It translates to CASSQDGRVAGHNEQFF.

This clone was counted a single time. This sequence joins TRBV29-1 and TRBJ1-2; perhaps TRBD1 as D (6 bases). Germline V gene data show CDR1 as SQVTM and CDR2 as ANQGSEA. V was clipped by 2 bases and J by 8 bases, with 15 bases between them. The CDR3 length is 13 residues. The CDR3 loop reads CSVERQGMGGYTF. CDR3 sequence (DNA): TGCAGCGTTGAACGTCAGGGGATGGGAGGCTACACCTTC.

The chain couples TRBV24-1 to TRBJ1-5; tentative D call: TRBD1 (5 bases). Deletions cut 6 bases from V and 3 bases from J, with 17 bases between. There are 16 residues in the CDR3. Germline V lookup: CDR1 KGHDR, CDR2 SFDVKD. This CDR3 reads CATSSSGTPSNQPQHF. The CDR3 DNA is TGTGCCACCAGTTCTTCAGGGACTCCCTCCAATCAGCCCCAGCATTTT.

This CDR3 is CASSPRTAGSNTGELFF. In DNA, the CDR3 is TGTGCCAGCTCACCAAGGACGGCAGGGTCGAACACCGGGGAGCTGTTTTTT. The chain has TRBV18 and TRBJ2-2, with D possibly matching TRBD1 (5 bases). CDR3 size: 17 residues. V was trimmed by 2 bases and J by 0 bases, leaving 13 bases between them. Germline V CDR1 and CDR2: KGHSH, LQKENI. The whole variable domain, filled in from reference TRBV18 and TRBJ2-2, reads NAGVMQNPRHLVRRRGQEARLRCSPMKGHSHVYWYRQLPEEGLKFMVYLQKENIIDESGMPKERFSAEFPKEGPSILRIQQVVRGDSAAYFCASSPRTAGSNTGELFFGEGSRLTVL.